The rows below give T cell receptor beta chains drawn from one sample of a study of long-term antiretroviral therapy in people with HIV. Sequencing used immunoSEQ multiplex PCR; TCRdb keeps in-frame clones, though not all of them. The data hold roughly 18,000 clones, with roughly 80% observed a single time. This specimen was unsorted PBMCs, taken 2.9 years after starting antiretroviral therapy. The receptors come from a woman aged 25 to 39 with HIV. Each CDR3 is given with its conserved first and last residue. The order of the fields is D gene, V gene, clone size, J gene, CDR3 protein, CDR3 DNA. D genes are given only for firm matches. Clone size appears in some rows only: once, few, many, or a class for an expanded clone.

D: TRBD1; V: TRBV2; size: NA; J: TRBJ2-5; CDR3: CASIMTGSEETQYF; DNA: TGTGCCAGCATCATGACAGGGAGTGAAGAGACCCAGTACTTC
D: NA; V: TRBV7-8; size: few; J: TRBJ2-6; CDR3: CASSSDSRSGANVLTF; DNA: TGTGCCAGCAGCTCGGACAGCCGCTCTGGGGCCAACGTCCTGACTTTC
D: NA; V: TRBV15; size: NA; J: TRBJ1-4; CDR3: CATSPRRATNEKLFF; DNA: TGTGCCACCAGCCCGCGACGGGCAACTAATGAAAAACTGTTTTTT
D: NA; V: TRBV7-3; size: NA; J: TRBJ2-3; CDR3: CASSWQGGDTQYF; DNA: TGTGCCAGCAGCTGGCAGGGCGGGGATACGCAGTATTTT
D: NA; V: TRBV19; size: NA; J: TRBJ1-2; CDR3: CASSFLRGGYTF; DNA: TGTGCCAGTAGTTTCCTCCGGGGGGGCTACACCTTC
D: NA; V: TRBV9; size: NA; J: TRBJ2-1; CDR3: CASSVVIFYNEQFF; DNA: TGTGCCAGCAGCGTAGTGATTTTCTACAATGAGCAGTTCTTC
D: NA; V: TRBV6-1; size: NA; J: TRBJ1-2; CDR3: CASLFRGTVGHGYTF; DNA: TGTGCCAGTTTATTTCGGGGTACGGTGGGGCATGGCTACACCTTC
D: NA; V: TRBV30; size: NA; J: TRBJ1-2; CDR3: CAWSWKANYGYTF; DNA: TGTGCCTGGAGTTGGAAGGCTAACTATGGCTACACCTTC
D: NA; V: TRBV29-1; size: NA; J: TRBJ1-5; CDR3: CSVGVSSEQPQHF; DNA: TGCAGCGTGGGGGTCTCCTCAGAGCAGCCCCAGCATTTT
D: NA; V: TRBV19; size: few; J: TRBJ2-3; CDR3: CASTTNSDTQYF; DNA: TGTGCCAGTACCACAAATTCGGATACGCAGTATTTT
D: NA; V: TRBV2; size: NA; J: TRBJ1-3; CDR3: CASSEIRAPGNTIYF; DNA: TGTGCCAGCAGTGAAATAAGAGCGCCTGGAAACACCATATATTTT
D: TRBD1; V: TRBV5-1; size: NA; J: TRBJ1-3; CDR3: CASSLRTGSSGNTIYF; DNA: TGCGCCAGCAGCTTGCGGACAGGAAGCTCTGGAAACACCATATATTTT
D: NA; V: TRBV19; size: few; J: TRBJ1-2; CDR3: CASQSRGEMSYGYTF; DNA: TGTGCCAGCCAATCCCGCGGGGAGATGAGCTATGGCTACACCTTC
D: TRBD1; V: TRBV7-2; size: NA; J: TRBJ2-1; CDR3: CASSWGTGNEQFF; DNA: TGTGCCAGCAGCTGGGGGACAGGGAATGAGCAGTTCTTC
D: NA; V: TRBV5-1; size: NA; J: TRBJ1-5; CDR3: CASSLVQPQHF; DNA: TGCGCCAGCAGCTTGGTTCAGCCCCAGCATTTT
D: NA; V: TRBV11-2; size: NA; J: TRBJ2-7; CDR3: CASSFRGEGEQYF; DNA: TGTGCCAGCAGCTTCCGGGGCGAAGGCGAGCAGTACTTC
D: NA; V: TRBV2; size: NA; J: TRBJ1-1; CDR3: CASREVQGYEAFF; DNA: TGTGCCAGCAGGGAAGTCCAGGGGTATGAAGCTTTCTTT
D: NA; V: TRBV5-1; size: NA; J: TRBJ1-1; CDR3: CASNEGFGSWAEAFF; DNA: TGCGCCAGCAACGAGGGGTTTGGGAGTTGGGCTGAAGCTTTCTTT
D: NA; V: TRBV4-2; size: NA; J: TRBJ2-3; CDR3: CASSQAIRDTQYF; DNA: TGTGCCAGCAGCCAGGCCATTAGAGATACGCAGTATTTT
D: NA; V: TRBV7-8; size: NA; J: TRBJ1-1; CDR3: CASSFTRREAFF; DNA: TGTGCCAGCAGCTTCACAAGGAGGGAAGCTTTCTTT
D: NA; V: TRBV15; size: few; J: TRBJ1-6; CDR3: CATSRGLTAGSPLHF; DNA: TGTGCCACCAGCAGAGGACTAACGGCGGGTTCACCCCTCCACTTT
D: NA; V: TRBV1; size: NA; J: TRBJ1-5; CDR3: CTRSGLNQPQHF; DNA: TGCACCAGATCAGGGTTAAATCAGCCCCAGCATTTT
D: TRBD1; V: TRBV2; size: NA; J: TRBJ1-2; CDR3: CASSEAGTVLYGYTF; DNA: TGTGCCAGCAGTGAAGCAGGGACAGTCCTCTATGGCTACACCTTC
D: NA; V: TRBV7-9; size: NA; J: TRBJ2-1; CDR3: CASSPPLSSSYNEQFF; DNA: TGTGCCAGCAGTCCACCCCTTTCCAGCTCCTACAATGAGCAGTTCTTC
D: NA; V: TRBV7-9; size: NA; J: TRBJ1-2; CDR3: CASSLGTTVGANYGYTF; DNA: TGTGCCAGCAGCTTAGGGACAACAGTCGGGGCTAACTATGGCTACACCTTC
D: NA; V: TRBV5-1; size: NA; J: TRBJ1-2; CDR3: CASSLNGDDGYTF; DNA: TGCGCCAGCAGCTTGAATGGGGACGATGGCTACACCTTC
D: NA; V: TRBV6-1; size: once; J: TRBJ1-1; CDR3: CASSDPDRCGTEAFF; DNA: TGTGCCAGCAGTGACCCAGACAGATGTGGCACTGAAGCTTTCTTT
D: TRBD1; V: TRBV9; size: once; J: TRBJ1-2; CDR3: CASSTSHWEQGPADNYGYTF; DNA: TGTGCCAGCAGCACGAGTCATTGGGAACAGGGGCCAGCCGACAACTATGGCTACACCTTC
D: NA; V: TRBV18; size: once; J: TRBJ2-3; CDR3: CASSPSGYTDTQYF; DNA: TGTGCCAGCTCACCATCTGGCTACACAGATACGCAGTATTTT
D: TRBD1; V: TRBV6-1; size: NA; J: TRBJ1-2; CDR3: CASSGRTGVSGYTF; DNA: TGTGCCAGCAGTGGTAGGACAGGGGTGAGTGGCTACACCTTC
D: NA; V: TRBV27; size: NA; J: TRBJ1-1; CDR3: CASSFSQGFGSFF; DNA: TGTGCCAGCAGTTTCTCCCAGGGGTTTGGATCTTTCTTT
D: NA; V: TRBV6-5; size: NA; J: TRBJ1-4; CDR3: CASRRRTPTNEKLFF; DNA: TGTGCCAGCAGACGCCGGACACCAACTAATGAAAAACTGTTTTTT
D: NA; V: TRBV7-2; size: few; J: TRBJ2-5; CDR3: CASSSASVGAETQYF; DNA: TGTGCCAGCAGCTCCGCCTCGGTGGGGGCGGAGACCCAGTACTTC
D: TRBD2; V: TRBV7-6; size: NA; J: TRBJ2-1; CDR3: CASSLDGGEGYNEQFF; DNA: TGTGCCAGCAGCTTAGATGGGGGGGAGGGATACAATGAGCAGTTCTTC
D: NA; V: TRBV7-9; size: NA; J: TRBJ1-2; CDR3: CASSLGGQSYYGYTF; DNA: TGTGCCAGCAGCTTAGGGGGCCAGAGTTACTATGGCTACACCTTC
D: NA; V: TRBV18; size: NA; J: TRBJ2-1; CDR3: CASSPPSYNEQFF; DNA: TGTGCCAGCTCACCGCCTTCTTACAATGAGCAGTTCTTC
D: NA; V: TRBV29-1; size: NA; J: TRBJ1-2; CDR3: CSVEVQNYGYTF; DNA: TGCAGCGTTGAAGTACAAAACTATGGCTACACCTTC
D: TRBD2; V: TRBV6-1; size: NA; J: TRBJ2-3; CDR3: CASSEFDGGGTQYF; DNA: TGTGCCAGCAGTGAATTTGACGGCGGGGGTACGCAGTATTTT
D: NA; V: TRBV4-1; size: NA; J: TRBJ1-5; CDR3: CASSQDYGGSLIANQPQHF; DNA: TGCGCCAGCAGCCAAGATTACGGCGGCAGCCTTATAGCAAATCAGCCCCAGCATTTT
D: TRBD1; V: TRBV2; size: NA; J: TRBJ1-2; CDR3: CASGPDRVGYGYTF; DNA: TGTGCCAGCGGCCCGGACAGGGTAGGCTATGGCTACACCTTC
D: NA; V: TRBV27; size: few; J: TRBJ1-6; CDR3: CASSIGPGNNSPLHF; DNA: TGTGCCAGCAGTATCGGTCCCGGGAATAATTCACCCCTCCACTTT
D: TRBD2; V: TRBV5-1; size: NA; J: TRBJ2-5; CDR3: CASSLALAGGQETQYF; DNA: TGCGCCAGCAGCTTAGCCCTAGCGGGGGGGCAGGAGACCCAGTACTTC
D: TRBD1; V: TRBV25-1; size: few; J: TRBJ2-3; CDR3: CASSAGTVNTDTQYF; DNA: TGTGCCAGCAGTGCAGGGACAGTCAACACAGATACGCAGTATTTT
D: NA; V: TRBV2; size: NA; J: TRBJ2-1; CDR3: CASSYMAGRRFF; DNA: TGTGCCAGCAGTTATATGGCGGGGAGACGGTTCTTC
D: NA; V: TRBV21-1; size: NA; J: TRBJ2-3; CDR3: CASSKAPGTKRTDTQYF; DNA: TGTGCCAGCAGCAAAGCGCCCGGGACAAAACGCACAGATACGCAGTATTTT
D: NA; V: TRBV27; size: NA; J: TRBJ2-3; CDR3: CASSSTSIPTDTQYF; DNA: TGTGCCAGCAGTTCCACCTCCATCCCCACAGATACGCAGTATTTT
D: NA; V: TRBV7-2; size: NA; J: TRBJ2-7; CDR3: CASSLAIGSRYEQYF; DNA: TGTGCCAGCAGCTTAGCGATAGGGAGCCGTTACGAGCAGTACTTC
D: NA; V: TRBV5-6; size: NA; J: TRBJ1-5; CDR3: CASSLSEGKPQHF; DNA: TGTGCCAGCAGCTTGAGCGAGGGTAAGCCCCAGCATTTT
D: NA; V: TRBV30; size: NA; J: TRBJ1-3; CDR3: CAFTGLTSGNTIYF; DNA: TGTGCCTTCACCGGGCTTACATCTGGAAACACCATATATTTT
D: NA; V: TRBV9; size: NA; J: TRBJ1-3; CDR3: CASSVGIGNTIYF; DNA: TGTGCCAGCAGCGTGGGCATAGGAAACACCATATATTTT
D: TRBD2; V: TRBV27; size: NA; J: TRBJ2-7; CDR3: CASSLRGIAGENEQYF; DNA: TGTGCCAGCAGTCTGCGGGGAATAGCGGGGGAAAACGAGCAGTACTTC
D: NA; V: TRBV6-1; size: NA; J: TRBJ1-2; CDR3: CASSEVRPSRSTYGYTF; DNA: TGTGCCAGCAGTGAAGTAAGACCTTCTAGGTCAACTTATGGCTACACCTTC
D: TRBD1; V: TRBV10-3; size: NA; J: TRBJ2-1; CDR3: CAIRGETDRSSYNEQFF; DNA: TGTGCCATCAGGGGGGAAACGGACAGGAGCTCCTACAATGAGCAGTTCTTC
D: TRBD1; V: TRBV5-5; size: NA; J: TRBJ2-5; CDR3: CASSFSGQGFFPEIQETQYF; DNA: TGTGCCAGCAGCTTCTCAGGACAGGGTTTCTTTCCGGAGATACAAGAGACCCAGTACTTC
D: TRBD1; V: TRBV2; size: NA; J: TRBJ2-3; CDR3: CASTFSRGQTSTDTQYF; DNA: TGTGCCAGCACCTTTTCACGGGGACAGACAAGCACAGATACGCAGTATTTT
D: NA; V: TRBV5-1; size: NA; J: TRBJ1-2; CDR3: CASSLVSDSTGGYTF; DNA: TGCGCCAGCAGCTTGGTATCGGACAGTACAGGGGGCTACACCTTC
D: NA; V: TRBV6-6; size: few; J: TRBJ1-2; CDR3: CASSYGANYGYTF; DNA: TGTGCCAGCAGCTACGGGGCTAACTATGGCTACACCTTC
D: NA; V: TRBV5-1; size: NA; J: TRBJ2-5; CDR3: CASSLGGPWETQYF; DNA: TGCGCCAGCAGCTTGGGGGGGCCGTGGGAGACCCAGTACTTC
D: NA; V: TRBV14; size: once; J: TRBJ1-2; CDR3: CASSQVGPGDGYTF; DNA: TGTGCCAGCAGCCAAGTGGGGCCGGGAGATGGCTACACCTTC